The 8 T cell receptor beta chains presented below share a single source sample, sequenced in a study of T cell repertoires in cytomegalovirus infection. TCRdb analysed the reads with MiXCR anew, one entry per CDR3 protein. The data hold roughly 150,000 distinct CDR3 sequences, with roughly 21% observed a single time. No antigens are known for them. The sequences come from CD8+ T cells from cultured PBMCs, collected from culture after CMV antigen stimulation. The receptor source for this set is a human donor in good health (CMV status not recorded). Some clones in this sample may be carry-over from other donors' samples.

The rearrangement joins TRBV4-3 to TRBJ2-7; D unclear. Trimming pared 1 base from V and 6 bases from J, leaving 13 bases between. Germline loops: CDR1 LGHNA, CDR2 YSLEER. The CDR3 extends over 14 amino acids. CDR3 bases: TGCGCCAGCAGCCAAGGCAATGGGCGTGGCGAGCAGTACTTC. It is translated as CASSQGNGRGEQYF.

This chain uses TRBV9 with TRBJ1-1; D perhaps matches TRBD1 (5 bases). CDR1 is SGDLS, CDR2 YYNGEE, per germline. V dropped 4 bases and J dropped 3 bases, with 13 bases sitting between them. This CDR3 is built from 14 residues. CDR3 sequence reads: CASSQITGDTEAFF. The CDR3 region has the DNA TGTGCCAGCAGCCAAATTACAGGAGACACTGAAGCTTTCTTT.

V gene TRBV6-6 combines with J gene TRBJ1-1; D uncertain. CDR3 length: 14 amino acids. CDR1 and CDR2 (germline): MNHNY, SVGAGI (reference sequence). The germline V and J ends were trimmed by 4 bases and 2 bases, with 11 bases remaining between them. This chain's CDR3 is CASSWAAFNTEAFF. The CDR3 DNA reads as TGTGCCAGCAGTTGGGCAGCCTTTAACACTGAAGCTTTCTTT.

This clonotype has a handful of counts. V usage is TRBV7-8 and J usage is TRBJ1-1; tentatively, D is TRBD1 (5 bases). CDR1 SGHVS and CDR2 FQNEAQ come from the germline V gene. The CDR3 sequence is 16 residues long. Trimming took off 3 bases at V and 0 bases at J, with 14 bases between the two ends. This CDR3 reads CASSLRGRTMNTEAFF. The CDR3 nucleotides are TGTGCCAGCAGCTTGAGGGGACGGACAATGAACACTGAAGCTTTCTTT.

The V call is TRBV7-2, the J call TRBJ1-1; TRBD1 matches 9 bases. J lost 5 bases, V lost 8 bases, and 6 bases had no gene match. The CDR3 is 13 residues long. Per the germline V gene, CDR1 is SGHTA and CDR2 is FQGNSA. As DNA, the CDR3 is TGTGCCAGCGATTACAGGGGGCGGACTGAAGCTTTCTTT. Its translation is CASDYRGRTEAFF. Full variable domain (remainder filled in from reference TRBV7-2 and TRBJ1-1): GAGVSQSPSNKVTEKGKDVELRCDPISGHTALYWYRQSLGQGLEFLIYFQGNSAPDKSGLPSDRFSAERTGGSVSTLTIQRTQQEDSAVYLCASDYRGRTEAFFGQGTRLTVV.

This clonotype appeared a few times. The rearrangement uses TRBV6-5 and TRBJ2-5; the D call may be TRBD1 or TRBD2 (5 bases each). The V end was cut by 5 bases, the J end by 4 bases, with 14 bases between. The CDR3 is 14 amino acids. Per germline, CDR1 MNHEY and CDR2 SVGAGI. CDR3 DNA sequence: TGTGCCAGCAGTGGCCCCGGGACGAGAGAGACCCAGTACTTC. Translated: CASSGPGTRETQYF.

V gene TRBV6-6 combines with J gene TRBJ1-1; 7 nucleotides align to TRBD1. The V gene's germline CDR1 is MNHNY and CDR2 SVGAGI (reference sequence). The CDR3 loop spans 17 amino acids. The junction had 15 bases not matched to a gene; V was cut back by 7 bases and J by 1 base. CDR3 loop: CASKKGRRGQENTEAFF. In DNA form, the CDR3 reads TGTGCCAGCAAAAAAGGAAGGAGAGGACAGGAGAACACTGAAGCTTTCTTT.

The gene calls are TRBV12-3 or TRBV12-4 and TRBJ2-3; a weak D match, TRBD1 (5 bases). V lost 7 bases to trimming and J lost 1 base, with 12 bases between them. The CDR3 contains 14 residues. The CDR3 region has the DNA TGTGCCAGCAACCAGGGTGAGGGCACAGATACGCAGTATTTT. Protein: CASNQGEGTDTQYF.